This TCR beta chain originates from a study of shared clonotypes between healthy human individuals. Terminally differentiated effector memory CD45RA+ cells were left out of the naive CD8 fraction, which was CD45RO-negative and positively selected for CCR7. Deletions cut 6 bases from V and 0 bases from J, with 4 bases between. The germline V gene encodes CDR1 PRHDT and CDR2 FYEKMQ (reference sequence). CDR3 size: 12 residues. TCRdb's copy holds only in-frame clones and misses some; the assay was immunoSEQ multiplex PCR. The sample records hundreds of thousands of clones, approximately 95% being singletons.

The chain uses TRBV13 and TRBJ2-3, with D unresolved. The source is a woman aged 25 to 39 in good health. Sequenced sample: naive CD8+ T cells sorted from blood. CDR3 region: CASRQSTDTQYF. As DNA, the CDR3 is TGTGCCAGCAGGCAAAGCACAGATACGCAGTATTTT.